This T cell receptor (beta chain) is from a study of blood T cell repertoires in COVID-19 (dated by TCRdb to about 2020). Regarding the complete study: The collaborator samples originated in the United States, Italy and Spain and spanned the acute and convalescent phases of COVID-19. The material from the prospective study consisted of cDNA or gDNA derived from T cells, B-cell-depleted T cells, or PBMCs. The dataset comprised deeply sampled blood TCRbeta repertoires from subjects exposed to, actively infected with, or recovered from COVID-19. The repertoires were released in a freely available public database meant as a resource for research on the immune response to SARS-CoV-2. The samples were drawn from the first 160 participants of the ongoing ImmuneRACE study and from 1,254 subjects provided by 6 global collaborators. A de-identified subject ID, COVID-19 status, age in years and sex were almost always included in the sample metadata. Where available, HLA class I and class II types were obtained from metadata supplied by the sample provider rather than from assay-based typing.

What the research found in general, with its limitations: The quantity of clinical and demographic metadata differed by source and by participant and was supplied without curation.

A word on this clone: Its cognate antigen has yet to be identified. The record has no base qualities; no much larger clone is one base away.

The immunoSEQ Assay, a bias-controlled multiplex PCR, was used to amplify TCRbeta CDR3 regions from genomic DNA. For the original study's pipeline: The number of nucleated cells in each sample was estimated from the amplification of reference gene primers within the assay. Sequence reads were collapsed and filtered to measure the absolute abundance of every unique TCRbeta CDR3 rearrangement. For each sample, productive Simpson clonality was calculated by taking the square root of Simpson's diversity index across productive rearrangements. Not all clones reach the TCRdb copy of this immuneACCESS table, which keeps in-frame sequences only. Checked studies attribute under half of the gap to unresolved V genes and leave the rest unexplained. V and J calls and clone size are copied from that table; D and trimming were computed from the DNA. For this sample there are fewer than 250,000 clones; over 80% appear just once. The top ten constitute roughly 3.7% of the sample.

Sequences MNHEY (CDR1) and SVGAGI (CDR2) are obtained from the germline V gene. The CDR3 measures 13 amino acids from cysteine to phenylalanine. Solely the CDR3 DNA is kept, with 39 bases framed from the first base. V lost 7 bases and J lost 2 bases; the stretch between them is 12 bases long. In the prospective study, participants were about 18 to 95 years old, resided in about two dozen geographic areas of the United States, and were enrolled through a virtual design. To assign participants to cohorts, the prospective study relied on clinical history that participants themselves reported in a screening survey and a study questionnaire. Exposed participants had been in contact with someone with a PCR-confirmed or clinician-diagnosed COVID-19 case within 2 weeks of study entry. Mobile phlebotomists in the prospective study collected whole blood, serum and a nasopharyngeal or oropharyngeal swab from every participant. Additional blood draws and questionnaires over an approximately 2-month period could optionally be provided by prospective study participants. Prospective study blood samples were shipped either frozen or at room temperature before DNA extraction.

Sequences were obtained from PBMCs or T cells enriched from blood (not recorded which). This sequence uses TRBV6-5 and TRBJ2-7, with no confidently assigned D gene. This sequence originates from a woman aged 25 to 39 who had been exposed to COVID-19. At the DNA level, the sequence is TGTGCCAGCAATGGCGGCACCACCTACGAGCAGTACTTC. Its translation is CASNGGTTYEQYF.